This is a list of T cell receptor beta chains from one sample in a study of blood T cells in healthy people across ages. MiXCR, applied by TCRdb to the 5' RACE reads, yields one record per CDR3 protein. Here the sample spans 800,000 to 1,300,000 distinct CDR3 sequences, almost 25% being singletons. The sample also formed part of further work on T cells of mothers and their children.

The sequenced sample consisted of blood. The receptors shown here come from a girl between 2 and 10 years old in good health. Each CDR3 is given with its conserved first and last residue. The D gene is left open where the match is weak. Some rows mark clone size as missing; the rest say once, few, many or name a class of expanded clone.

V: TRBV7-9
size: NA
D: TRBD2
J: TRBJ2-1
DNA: TGTGCCAGCAGCTTAGCGATGGGCGGGGGGAACTACAATGAGCAGTTCTTC
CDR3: CASSLAMGGGNYNEQFF

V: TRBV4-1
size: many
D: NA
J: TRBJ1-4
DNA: TGCGCCAGCAGCCAAAGTGAAAAACTGTTTTTT
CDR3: CASSQSEKLFF

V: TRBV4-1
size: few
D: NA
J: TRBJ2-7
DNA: TGCGCCAGCAGCCAAGTTTTAGCGGAGCAATACGAGCAGTACTTC
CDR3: CASSQVLAEQYEQYF

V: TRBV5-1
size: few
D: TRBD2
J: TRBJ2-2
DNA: TGCGCCAGCAGCTTAGGAGCGGGAGGCACCGGGGAGCTGTTTTTT
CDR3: CASSLGAGGTGELFF

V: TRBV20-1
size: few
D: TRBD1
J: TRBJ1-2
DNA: TGCAGTGCTAGAGAACCCCGCACAGGGGTATATGGCTACACCTTC
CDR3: CSAREPRTGVYGYTF

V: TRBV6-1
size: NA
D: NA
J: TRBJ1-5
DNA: TGTGCCAGCAGGGCAGGGTGGGGAAGCAATCAGCCCCAGCATTTT
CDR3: CASRAGWGSNQPQHF

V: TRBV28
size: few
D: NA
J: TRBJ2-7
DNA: TGTGCCAGCAGTTTTAGTCAGGGGCGGATTACCCAGCAGTACTTC
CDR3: CASSFSQGRITQQYF

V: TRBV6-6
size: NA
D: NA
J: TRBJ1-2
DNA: TGTGCCAGCAGCCAGCAGGGAAGCGGTGGCTACACCTTC
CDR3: CASSQQGSGGYTF

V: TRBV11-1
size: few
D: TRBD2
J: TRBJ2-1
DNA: TGTGCCAGCAGCTACTCCGGGACTAGCGGGAGTGGTGAGCAGTTCTTC
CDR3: CASSYSGTSGSGEQFF

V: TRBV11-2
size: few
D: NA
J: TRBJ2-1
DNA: TGTGCCAGCAGACCGGGGTTTTCCTACAATGAGCAGTTCTTC
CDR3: CASRPGFSYNEQFF

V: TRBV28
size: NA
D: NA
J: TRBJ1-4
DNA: TGTGCCAGTAGTAACAGTGAAAAACTGTTTTTT
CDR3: CASSNSEKLFF

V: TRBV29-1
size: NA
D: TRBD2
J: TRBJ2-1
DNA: TGCAGCGTGGCCCCTAGCGGGAGTTTCAATGAGCAGTTCTTC
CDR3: CSVAPSGSFNEQFF

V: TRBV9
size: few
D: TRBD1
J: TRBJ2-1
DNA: TGTGCCAGCACCAGGGGGCTAGCCAGTGGTCGGGATGAGCAGTTCTTC
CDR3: CASTRGLASGRDEQFF

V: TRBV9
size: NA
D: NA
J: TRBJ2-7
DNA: TGTGCCAGCAGCGTTGGAGGGGTCTCCTACGAGCAGTACTTC
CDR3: CASSVGGVSYEQYF

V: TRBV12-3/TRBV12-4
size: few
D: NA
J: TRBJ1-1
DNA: TGTGCCAGCAGTCAGCTGGACGGCGTCACTGAAGCTTTCTTT
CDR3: CASSQLDGVTEAFF

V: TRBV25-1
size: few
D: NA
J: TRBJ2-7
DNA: TGTGCCAGCAGTGAAATAAGCGGAAGAGTTTACGAGCAGTACTTC
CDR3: CASSEISGRVYEQYF

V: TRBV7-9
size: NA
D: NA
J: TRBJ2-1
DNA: TGTGCCAGCAGCTCACCCCTGACTACCCCCAGGAATGAGCAGTTCTTC
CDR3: CASSSPLTTPRNEQFF

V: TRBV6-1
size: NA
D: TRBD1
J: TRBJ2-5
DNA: TGTGCCAGCAGTGGGACAGGGGTCAGCAACAATGAGCAGTCCTTC
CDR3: CASSGTGVSNNEQSF

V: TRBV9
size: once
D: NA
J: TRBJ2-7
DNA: TGTGCCACCCTACGGCAGGGGCATCCCTACGAGCAGTACTTC
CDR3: CATLRQGHPYEQYF

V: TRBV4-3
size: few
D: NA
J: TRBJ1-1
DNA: TGCGCCAGCAGCCAAGACGGCAGTTTGAACACTGAAGCTTTCTTT
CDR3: CASSQDGSLNTEAFF

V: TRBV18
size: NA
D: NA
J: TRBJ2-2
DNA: TGTGCCAGCTCACCACTAACTTACACCGGGGAGCTGTTTTTT
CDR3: CASSPLTYTGELFF

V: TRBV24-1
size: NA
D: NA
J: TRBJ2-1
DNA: TGTGCCACCAGTTGGGGTAATGAGCAGTTCTTC
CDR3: CATSWGNEQFF

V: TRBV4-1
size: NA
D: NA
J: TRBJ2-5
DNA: TGCGCCACCTCACACACGCCGGAAGAGACCCAGTACTTC
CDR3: CATSHTPEETQYF

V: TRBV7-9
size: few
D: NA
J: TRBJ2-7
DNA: TGTGCCAGCAGCTTAGGGGTGGGAAGTGGCGAGCAGTACTTC
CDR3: CASSLGVGSGEQYF

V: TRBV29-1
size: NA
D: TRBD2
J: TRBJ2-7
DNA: TGCAGCGTTGGGCTTGCGCTAGCGGGATCCCACGAGCAGTACTTC
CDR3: CSVGLALAGSHEQYF

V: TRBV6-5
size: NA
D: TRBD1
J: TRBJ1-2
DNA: TGTGCCAGCAGCATAGCAGACAGGGGCTGGAGTGGCTACACCTTC
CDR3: CASSIADRGWSGYTF

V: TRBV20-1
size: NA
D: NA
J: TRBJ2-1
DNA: TGCAGTGCTAGGAGACGGGGGTACAATGAGCAGTTCTTC
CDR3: CSARRRGYNEQFF

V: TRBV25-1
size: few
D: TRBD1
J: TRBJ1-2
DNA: TGTGCCAGCAGCAGCGTAGGGACAGGGAAGGCAAGCTACACCTTC
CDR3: CASSSVGTGKASYTF

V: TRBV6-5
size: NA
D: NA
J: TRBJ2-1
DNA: TGTGCCAGCAGTTACGGGGGATGGTTGCAGCAGTTCTTC
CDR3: CASSYGGWLQQFF

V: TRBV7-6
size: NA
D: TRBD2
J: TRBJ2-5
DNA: TGTGCCAGCAGCTTCAGACTAGCGGGGGACCAAGAGACCCAGTACTTC
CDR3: CASSFRLAGDQETQYF

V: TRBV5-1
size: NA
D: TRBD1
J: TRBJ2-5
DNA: TGCGCCAGCAGCTTGGATTTAGGGACAGACCAAGAGACCCAGTACTTC
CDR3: CASSLDLGTDQETQYF

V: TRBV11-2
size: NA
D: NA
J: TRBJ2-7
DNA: TGTGCCAGCAGCTTAGATATCGGGTACGAGCAGTACTTC
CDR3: CASSLDIGYEQYF

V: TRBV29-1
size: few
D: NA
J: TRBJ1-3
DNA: TGCAGCGTTATAGGTGGGACGGCTGGAAACACCATATATTTT
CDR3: CSVIGGTAGNTIYF

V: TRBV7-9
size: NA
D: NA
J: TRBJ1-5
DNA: TGTGCCAGCAGCTTTACTAGCGGGGGGGCAAATACGCAGCATTTT
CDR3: CASSFTSGGANTQHF

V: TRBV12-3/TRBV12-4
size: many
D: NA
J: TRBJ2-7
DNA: TGTGCCAGCAGTTACGGGAGAGGTTACGAGCAGTACTTC
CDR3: CASSYGRGYEQYF

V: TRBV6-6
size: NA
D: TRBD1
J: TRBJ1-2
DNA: TGTGCCAGCAGTTCCTCGGACAGGGAGAAGGATGGCTACACCTTC
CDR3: CASSSSDREKDGYTF

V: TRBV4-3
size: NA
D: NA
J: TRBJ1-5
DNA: TGCGCCAGCAGCCAAGAACGCTTTTGGCCCCAGCATTTT
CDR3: CASSQERFWPQHF

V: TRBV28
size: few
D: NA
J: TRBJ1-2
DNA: TGTGCCAGCACCTCCGGGAGACCCTATGGCTACACCTTC
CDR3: CASTSGRPYGYTF

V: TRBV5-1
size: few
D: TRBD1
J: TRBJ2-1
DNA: TGCGCCAGCAGCACCGGACAGGTTATACGGAATGAGCAGTTCTTC
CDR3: CASSTGQVIRNEQFF

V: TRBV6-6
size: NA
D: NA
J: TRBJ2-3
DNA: TGTGCCAGCCTTAAACGAGGCGCAGATACGCAGTATTTT
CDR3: CASLKRGADTQYF

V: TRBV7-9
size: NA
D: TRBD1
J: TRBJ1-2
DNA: TGTGCCAGCAGCCCGGGACAGGTTTATCCCGTGAGCTACACCTTC
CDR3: CASSPGQVYPVSYTF

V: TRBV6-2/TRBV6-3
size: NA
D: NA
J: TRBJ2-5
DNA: TGTGCCAGCAGTATGGACGGAGAGACCCAGTACTTC
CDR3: CASSMDGETQYF

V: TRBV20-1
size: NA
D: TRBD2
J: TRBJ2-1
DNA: TGCAGTGCGTTATTGACTAGCGGGAGAAGTGAGCAGTTCTTC
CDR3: CSALLTSGRSEQFF

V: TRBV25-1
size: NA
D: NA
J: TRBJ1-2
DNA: TGTGCCAGCAGAGATACTTACGTGGGGCGTGATGGCTACACCTTC
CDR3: CASRDTYVGRDGYTF

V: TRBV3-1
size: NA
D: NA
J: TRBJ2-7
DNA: TGTGCCAGCAGCCAAGAAGTCTCCCAGGTCTACGAGCAGTACTTC
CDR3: CASSQEVSQVYEQYF

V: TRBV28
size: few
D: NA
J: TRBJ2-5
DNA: TGTGCCAGCAGTTTCACTGTTGGGGGGGGCTCGGAGACCCAGTACTTC
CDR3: CASSFTVGGGSETQYF

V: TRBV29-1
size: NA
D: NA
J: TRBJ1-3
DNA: TGCAGCGTTGAAGGGACCAGGGGCGTCTCTGGAAACACCATATATTTT
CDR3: CSVEGTRGVSGNTIYF

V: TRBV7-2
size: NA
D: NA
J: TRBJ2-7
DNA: TGTGCCAGCAGCCCGCCCACAAATTCATACGAGCAGTACTTC
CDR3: CASSPPTNSYEQYF

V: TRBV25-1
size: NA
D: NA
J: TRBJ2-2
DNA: TGTGCCAGCAGTGAACTAGACAGCGCGAACACCGGGGAGCTGTTTTTT
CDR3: CASSELDSANTGELFF

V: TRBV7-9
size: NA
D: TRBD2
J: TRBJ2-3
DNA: TGTGCCAGCAGCTTAAAACTAGCGGGCCGTTGGGCGGATACGCAGTATTTT
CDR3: CASSLKLAGRWADTQYF

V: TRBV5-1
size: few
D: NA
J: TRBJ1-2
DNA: TGCGCCAGCAGCTTGGCCTTGGACAGCTTCTATGGCTACACCTTC
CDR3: CASSLALDSFYGYTF

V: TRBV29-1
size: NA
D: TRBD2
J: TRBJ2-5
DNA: TGCAGCGGCGAGACTAGCGGTGTCTCTCAAGAGACCCAGTACTTC
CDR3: CSGETSGVSQETQYF

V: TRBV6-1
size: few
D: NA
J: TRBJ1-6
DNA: TGTGCCAGCAACCCCCGCTCCTATAATTCACCCCTCCACTTT
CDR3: CASNPRSYNSPLHF